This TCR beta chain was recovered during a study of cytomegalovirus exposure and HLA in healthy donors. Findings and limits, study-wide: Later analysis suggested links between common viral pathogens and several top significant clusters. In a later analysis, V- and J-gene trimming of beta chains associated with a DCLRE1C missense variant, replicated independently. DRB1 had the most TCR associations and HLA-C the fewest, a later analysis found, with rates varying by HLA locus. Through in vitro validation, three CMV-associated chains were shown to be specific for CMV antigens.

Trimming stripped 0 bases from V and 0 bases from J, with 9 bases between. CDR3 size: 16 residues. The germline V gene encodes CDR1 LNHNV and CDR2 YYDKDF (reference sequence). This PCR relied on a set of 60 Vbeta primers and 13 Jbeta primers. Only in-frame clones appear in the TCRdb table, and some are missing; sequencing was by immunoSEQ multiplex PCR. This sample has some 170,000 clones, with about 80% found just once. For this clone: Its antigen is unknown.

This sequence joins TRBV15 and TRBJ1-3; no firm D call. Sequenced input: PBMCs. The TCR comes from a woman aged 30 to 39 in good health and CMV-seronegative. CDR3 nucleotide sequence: TGTGCCACCAGCAGAGACACTGGTATCTCTGGAAACACCATATATTTT. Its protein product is CATSRDTGISGNTIYF.